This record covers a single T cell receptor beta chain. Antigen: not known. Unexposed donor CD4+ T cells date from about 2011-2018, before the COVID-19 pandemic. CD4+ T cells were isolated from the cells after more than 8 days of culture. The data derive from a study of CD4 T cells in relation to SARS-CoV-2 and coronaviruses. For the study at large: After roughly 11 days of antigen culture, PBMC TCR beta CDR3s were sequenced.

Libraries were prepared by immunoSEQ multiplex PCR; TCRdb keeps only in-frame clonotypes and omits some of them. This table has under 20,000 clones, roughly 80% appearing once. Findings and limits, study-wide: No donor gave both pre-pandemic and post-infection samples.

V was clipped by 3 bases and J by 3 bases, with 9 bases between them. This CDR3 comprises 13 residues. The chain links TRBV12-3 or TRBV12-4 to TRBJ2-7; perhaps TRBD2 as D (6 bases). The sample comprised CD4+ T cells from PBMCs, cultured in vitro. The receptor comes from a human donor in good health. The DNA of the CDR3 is TGTGCCAGCAGTTTCGGGGGAAACTACGAGCAGTACTTC. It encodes CASSFGGNYEQYF.